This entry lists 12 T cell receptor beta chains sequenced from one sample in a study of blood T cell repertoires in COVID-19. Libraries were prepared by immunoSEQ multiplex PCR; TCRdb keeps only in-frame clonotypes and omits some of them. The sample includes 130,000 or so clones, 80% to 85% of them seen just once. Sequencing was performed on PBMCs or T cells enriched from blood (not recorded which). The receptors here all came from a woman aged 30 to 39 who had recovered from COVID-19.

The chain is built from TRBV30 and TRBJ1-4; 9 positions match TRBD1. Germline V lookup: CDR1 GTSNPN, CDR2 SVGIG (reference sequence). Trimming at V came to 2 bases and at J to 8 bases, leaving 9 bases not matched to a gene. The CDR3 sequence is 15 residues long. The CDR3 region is CAWSPGQGFYEKLFF. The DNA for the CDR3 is TGTGCCTGGAGTCCGGGACAGGGTTTCTACGAAAAACTGTTTTTT.

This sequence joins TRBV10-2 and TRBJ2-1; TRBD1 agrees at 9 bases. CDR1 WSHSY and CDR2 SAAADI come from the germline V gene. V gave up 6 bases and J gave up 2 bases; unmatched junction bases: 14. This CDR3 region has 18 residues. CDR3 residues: CASSRGQGLAGTYNEQFF. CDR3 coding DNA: TGCGCCAGCAGCCGAGGACAGGGGCTGGCTGGGACCTACAATGAGCAGTTCTTC.

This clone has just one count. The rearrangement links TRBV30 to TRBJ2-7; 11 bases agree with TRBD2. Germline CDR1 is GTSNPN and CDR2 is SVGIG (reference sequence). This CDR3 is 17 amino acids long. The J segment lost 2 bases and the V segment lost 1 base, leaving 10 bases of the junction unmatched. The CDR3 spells CAWSALPGLAGTYEQYF. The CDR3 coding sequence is TGTGCCTGGAGTGCCCTCCCAGGACTAGCGGGCACCTACGAGCAGTACTTC.

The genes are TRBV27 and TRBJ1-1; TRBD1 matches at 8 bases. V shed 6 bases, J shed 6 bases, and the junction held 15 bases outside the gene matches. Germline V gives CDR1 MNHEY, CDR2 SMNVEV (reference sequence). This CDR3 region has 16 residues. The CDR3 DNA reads TGTGCCAGCAGCCATCCCCCCGCGGACAGGGCACCTGAAGCTTTCTTT. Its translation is CASSHPPADRAPEAFF.

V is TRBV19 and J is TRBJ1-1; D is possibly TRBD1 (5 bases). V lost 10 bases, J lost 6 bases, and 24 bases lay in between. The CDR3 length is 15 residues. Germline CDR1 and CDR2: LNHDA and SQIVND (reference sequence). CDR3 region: CATHPREVRGAEAFF. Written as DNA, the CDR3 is TGTGCCACCCACCCCAGGGAGGTTCGAGGGGCTGAAGCTTTCTTT.

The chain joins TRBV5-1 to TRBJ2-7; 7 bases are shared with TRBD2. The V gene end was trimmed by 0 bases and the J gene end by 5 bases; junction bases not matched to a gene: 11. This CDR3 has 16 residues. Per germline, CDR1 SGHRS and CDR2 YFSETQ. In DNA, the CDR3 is TGCGCCAGCAGCTTGGCGGGGGGACTCCAAGACGACGAGCAGTACTTC. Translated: CASSLAGGLQDDEQYF.

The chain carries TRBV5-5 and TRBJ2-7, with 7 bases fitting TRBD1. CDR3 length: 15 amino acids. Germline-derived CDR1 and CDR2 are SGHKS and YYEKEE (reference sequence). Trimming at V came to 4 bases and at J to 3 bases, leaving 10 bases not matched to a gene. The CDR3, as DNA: TGTGCCAGCAGCCTGACAGGGATCCCAAACTACGAGCAGTACTTC. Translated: CASSLTGIPNYEQYF.

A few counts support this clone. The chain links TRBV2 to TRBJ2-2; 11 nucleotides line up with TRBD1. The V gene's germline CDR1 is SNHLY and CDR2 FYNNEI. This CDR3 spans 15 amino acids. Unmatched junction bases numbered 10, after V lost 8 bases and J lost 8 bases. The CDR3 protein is CASAPGTGGLGELFF. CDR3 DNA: TGTGCCAGCGCTCCCGGGACAGGGGGGTTGGGGGAGCTGTTTTTT.

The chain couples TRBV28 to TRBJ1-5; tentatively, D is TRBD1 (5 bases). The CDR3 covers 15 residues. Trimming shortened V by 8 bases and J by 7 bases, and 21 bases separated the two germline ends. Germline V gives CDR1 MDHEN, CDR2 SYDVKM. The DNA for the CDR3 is TGTGCCAGCCGGGGGAGGCCTACCGCGGCGCAGCCCCAGCATTTT. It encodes CASRGRPTAAQPQHF.

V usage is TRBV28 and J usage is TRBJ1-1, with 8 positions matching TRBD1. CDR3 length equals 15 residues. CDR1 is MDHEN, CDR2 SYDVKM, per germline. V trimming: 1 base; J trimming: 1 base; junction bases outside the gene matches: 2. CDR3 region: CASSLLGTGNTEAFF. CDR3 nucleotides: TGTGCCAGCAGTTTATTGGGGACAGGGAACACTGAAGCTTTCTTT. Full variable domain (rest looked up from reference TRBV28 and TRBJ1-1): DVKVTQSSRYLVKRTGEKVFLECVQDMDHENMFWYRQDPGLGLRLIYFSYDVKMKEKGDIPEGYSVSREKKERFSLILESASTNQTSMYLCASSLLGTGNTEAFFGQGTRLTVV.

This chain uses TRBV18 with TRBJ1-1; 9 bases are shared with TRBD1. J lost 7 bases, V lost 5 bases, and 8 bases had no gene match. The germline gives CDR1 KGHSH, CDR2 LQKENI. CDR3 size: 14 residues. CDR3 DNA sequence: TGTGCCAGCTCATCCGGGACAGGGAGTGGTGAAGCTTTCTTT. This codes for CASSSGTGSGEAFF.

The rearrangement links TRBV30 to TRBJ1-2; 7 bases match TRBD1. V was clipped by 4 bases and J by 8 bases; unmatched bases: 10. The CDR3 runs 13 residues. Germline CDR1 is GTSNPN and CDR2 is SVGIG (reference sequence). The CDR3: CAWTSTGARGYTF. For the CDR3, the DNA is TGTGCCTGGACCTCCACAGGGGCCCGAGGCTACACCTTC.